This T cell receptor (beta chain) originates from a study of shared clonotypes between healthy human individuals. Data came from immunoSEQ multiplex PCR; TCRdb stores just in-frame clones and leaves some out. This table holds about 2.4 million clones, more than 90% found once. This clone appeared a single time. Sequences were obtained from naive CD4+ T cells sorted from blood. Stated subset: CD45RA+ positively selected. The clonotype was recovered from a man between 18 and 35 years old in good health.

The CDR3 nucleotides are TGTGCCAGCAGGGCGGGTACAGGGGATGGCTCACCCCTCCACTTT. As protein: CASRAGTGDGSPLHF. This rearrangement joins TRBV6-5 to TRBJ1-6; 7 positions agree with TRBD1. J was trimmed by 10 bases and V by 6 bases; bases with no gene match: 12. From germline, CDR1 is MNHEY and CDR2 SVGAGI. This CDR3 contains 15 residues.